This T cell receptor beta chain came from a study of T cell changes during pregnancy in multiple sclerosis. The data were produced by immunoSEQ multiplex PCR, yet TCRdb's version contains in-frame clones alone and is incomplete. The profile shows under 85,000 clones, approximately 90% of them singletons. The V and J ends lost 5 bases and 0 bases respectively, with 11 bases between them. The CDR3 has 15 amino acids. Germline V lookup: CDR1 MNHEY, CDR2 SVGAGI. Sequenced material: peripheral blood, taken in the third trimester of pregnancy. The receptor was derived from a female donor in good health, enrolled as a control in a pregnancy study. The chain has TRBV6-5 and TRBJ1-3; possibly TRBD1 for D (5 bases). The CDR3 DNA is TGTGCCAGCAGTAACGACAGAAGCTCTGGAAACACCATATATTTT. Translated: CASSNDRSSGNTIYF.